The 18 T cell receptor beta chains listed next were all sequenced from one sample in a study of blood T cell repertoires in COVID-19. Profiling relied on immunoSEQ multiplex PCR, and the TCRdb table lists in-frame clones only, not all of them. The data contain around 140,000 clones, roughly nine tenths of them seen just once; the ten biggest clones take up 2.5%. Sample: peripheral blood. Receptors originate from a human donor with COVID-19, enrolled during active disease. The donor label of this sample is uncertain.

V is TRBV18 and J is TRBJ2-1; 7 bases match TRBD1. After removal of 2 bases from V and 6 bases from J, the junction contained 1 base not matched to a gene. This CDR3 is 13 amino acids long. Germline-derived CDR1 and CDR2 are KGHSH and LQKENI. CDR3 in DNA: TGTGCCAGCTCACCAGGACAGGTCAATGAGCAGTTCTTC. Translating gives CASSPGQVNEQFF.

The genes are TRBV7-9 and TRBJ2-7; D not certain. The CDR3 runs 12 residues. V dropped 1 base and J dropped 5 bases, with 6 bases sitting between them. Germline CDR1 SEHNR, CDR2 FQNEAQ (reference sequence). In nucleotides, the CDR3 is TGTGCCAGCAGCTTAGAATTCAACGAGCAGTACTTC. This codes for CASSLEFNEQYF.

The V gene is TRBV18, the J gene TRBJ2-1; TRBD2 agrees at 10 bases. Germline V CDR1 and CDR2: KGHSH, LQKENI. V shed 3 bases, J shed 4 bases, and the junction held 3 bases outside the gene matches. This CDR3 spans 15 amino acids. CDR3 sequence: CASSPWTSGYNEQFF. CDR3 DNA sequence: TGTGCCAGCTCACCCTGGACTAGCGGATACAATGAGCAGTTCTTC. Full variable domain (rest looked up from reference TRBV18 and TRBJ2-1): NAGVMQNPRHLVRRRGQEARLRCSPMKGHSHVYWYRQLPEEGLKFMVYLQKENIIDESGMPKERFSAEFPKEGPSILRIQQVVRGDSAAYFCASSPWTSGYNEQFFGPGTRLTVL.

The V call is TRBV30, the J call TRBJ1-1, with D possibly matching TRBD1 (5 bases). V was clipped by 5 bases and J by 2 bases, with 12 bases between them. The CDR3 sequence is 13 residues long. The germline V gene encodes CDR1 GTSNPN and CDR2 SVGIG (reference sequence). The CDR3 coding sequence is TGTGCCTGGGGGGCCAGGCCAAACACTGAAGCTTTCTTT. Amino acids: CAWGARPNTEAFF. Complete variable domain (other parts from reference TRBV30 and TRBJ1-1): SQTIHQWPATLVQPVGSPLSLECTVEGTSNPNLYWYRQAAGRGLQLLFYSVGIGQISSEVPQNLSASRPQDRQFILSSKKLLLSDSGFYLCAWGARPNTEAFFGQGTRLTVV.

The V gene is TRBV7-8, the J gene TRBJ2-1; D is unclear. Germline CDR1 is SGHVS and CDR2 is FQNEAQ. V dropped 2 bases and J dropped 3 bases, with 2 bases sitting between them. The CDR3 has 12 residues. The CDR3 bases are TGTGCCAGCAGCTTACTCTACAATGAGCAGTTCTTC. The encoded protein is CASSLLYNEQFF.

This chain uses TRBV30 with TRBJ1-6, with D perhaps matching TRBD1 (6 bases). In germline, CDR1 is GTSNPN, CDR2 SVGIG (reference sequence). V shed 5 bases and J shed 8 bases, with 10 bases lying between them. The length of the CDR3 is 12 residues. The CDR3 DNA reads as TGTGCCTGGGGGGCAGGGGATTCACCCCTCCACTTT. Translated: CAWGAGDSPLHF.

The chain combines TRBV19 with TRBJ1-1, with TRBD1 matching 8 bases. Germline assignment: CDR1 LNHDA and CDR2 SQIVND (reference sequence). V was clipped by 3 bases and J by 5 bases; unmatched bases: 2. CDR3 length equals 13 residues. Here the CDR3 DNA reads TGTGCCAGTAGTATCCAGGGGGCGACTGAAGCTTTCTTT. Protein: CASSIQGATEAFF.

CDR3 bases: TGTGCCAGCAGCACTGACAGGGGAGGTCAGCCCCAGCATTTT. Amino acid sequence: CASSTDRGGQPQHF. The V call is TRBV6-4, the J call TRBJ1-5; 8 nucleotides agree with TRBD1. This CDR3 is 14 amino acids long. From germline, CDR1 is MRHNA and CDR2 SNTAGT. V shed 6 bases and J 6 bases; nucleotides not matched to a gene: 7.

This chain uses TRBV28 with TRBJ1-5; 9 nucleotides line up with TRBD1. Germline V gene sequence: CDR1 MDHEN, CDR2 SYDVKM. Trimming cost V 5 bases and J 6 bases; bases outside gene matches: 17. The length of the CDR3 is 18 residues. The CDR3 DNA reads TGTGCCAGCAGTCGACCGGGACAGGGTAACTTCTTAGGTCAGCCCCAGCATTTT. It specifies CASSRPGQGNFLGQPQHF. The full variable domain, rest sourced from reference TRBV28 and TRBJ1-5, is DVKVTQSSRYLVKRTGEKVFLECVQDMDHENMFWYRQDPGLGLRLIYFSYDVKMKEKGDIPEGYSVSREKKERFSLILESASTNQTSMYLCASSRPGQGNFLGQPQHFGDGTRLSIL.

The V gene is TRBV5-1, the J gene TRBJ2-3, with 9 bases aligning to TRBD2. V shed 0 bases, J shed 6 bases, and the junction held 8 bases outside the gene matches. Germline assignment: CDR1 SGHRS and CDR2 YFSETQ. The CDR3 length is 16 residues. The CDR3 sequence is CASSLAAGGPSDTQYF. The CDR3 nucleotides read TGCGCCAGCAGCTTGGCCGCGGGGGGGCCCTCCGATACGCAGTATTTT.

CDR3 DNA sequence: TGTGCCAGCAGCTTTACCGGGACATTTGAAGCCGAGCAGTACTTC. Translation: CASSFTGTFEAEQYF. The J gene is TRBJ2-7, the V gene TRBV7-9; D perhaps matches TRBD1 (6 bases). Germline V gene sequence: CDR1 SEHNR, CDR2 FQNEAQ (reference sequence). Trimming took off 3 bases at V and 6 bases at J, with 18 bases between the two ends. The CDR3 extends over 15 amino acids.

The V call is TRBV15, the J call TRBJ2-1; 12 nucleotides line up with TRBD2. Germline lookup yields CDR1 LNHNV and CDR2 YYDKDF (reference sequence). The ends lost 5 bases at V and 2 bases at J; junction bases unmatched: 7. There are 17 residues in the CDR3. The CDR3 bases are TGTGCCACCAGCGAACCGGGACTAGCGGGCACCTACAATGAGCAGTTCTTC. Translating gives CATSEPGLAGTYNEQFF.

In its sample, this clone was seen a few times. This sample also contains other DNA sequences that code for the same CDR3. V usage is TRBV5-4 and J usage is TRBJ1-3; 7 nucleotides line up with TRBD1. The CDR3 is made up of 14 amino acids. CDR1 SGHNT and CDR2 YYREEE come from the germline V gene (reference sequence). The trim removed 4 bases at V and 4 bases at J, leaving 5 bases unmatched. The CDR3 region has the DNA TGTGCCAGCAGCCAAGACAGGGCGGGAAACACCATATATTTT. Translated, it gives CASSQDRAGNTIYF.

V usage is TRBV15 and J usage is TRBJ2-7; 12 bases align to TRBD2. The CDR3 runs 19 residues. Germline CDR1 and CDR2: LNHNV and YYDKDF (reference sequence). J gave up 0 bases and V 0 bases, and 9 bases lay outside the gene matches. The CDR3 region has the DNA TGTGCCACCAGCAGAGATCGGGCTAGCGGGGGGGCGAGCTCCTACGAGCAGTACTTC. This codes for CATSRDRASGGASSYEQYF. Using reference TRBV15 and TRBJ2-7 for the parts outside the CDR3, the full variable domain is DAMVIQNPRYQVTQFGKPVTLSCSQTLNHNVMYWYQQKSSQAPKLLFHYYDKDFNNEADTPDNFQSRRPNTSFCFLDIRSPGLGDTAMYLCATSRDRASGGASSYEQYFGPGTRLTVT.

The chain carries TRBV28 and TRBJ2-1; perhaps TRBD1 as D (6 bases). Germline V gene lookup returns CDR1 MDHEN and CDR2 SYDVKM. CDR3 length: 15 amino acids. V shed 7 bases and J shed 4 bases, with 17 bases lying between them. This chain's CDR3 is CASTPAGTLYNEQFF. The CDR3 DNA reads TGTGCCAGCACCCCTGCCGGGACACTTTACAATGAGCAGTTCTTC.

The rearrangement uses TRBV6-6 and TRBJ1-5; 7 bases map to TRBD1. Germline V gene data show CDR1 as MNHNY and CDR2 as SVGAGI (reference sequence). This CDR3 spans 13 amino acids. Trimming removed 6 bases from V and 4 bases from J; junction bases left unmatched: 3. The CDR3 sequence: CASRLQGNQPQHF. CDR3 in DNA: TGTGCCAGCAGATTACAGGGGAATCAGCCCCAGCATTTT.

CDR3 in amino acids: CASSYSTAGMNGYTF. The CDR3 region has the DNA TGTGCCAGCAGTTACTCGACGGCGGGGATGAATGGCTACACCTTC. The chain carries TRBV6-5 and TRBJ1-2; unclear D gene. The ends were cut back, 0 bases at V and 6 bases at J, with 14 bases in the middle. The CDR3 loop spans 15 amino acids. Germline CDR1 and CDR2: MNHEY and SVGAGI.

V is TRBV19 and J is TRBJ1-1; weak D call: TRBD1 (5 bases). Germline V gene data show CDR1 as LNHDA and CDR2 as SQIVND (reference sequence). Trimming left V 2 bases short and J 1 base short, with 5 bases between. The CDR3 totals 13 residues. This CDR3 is CASSIQGNTEAFF. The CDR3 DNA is TGTGCCAGTAGTATACAGGGGAACACTGAAGCTTTCTTT.